The 18 T cell receptor beta chains below were found in one sample sequenced in a study of T cell responses to AZD1222 COVID-19 vaccine. Libraries were prepared by immunoSEQ multiplex PCR; TCRdb keeps only in-frame clonotypes and omits some of them. The top ten hold around 4.1% of the sample, which has 140,000 to 150,000 clones, 75% to 85% seen once. This sample comprised peripheral blood, obtained on day 0 of MenACWY control vaccination. The source of these receptors is an adult in good health.

CDR3 sequence (DNA): TGTGCCAGTAGTATCATGTCTCGGGGAGGTGAGCAGTTCTTC. This sequence encodes CASSIMSRGGEQFF. V is TRBV19 and J is TRBJ2-1; tentative D call: TRBD2 (6 bases). The CDR3 spans 14 residues. V was pared by 3 bases and J by 9 bases, with 15 bases between. Germline assignment: CDR1 LNHDA and CDR2 SQIVND (reference sequence).

This clone has only a few counts. V and J are TRBV30 and TRBJ1-6, with TRBD1 as a possible D gene (5 bases). Trimming removed 3 bases at V and 10 bases at J, with 16 bases between. The CDR3 extends over 14 amino acids. Germline assignment: CDR1 GTSNPN and CDR2 SVGIG (reference sequence). The CDR3 DNA is TGTGCCTGGAGGATAGGGCAGACAGTGTCACCCCTCCACTTT. It codes for CAWRIGQTVSPLHF.

The chain carries TRBV5-1 and TRBJ1-1; 9 nucleotides agree with TRBD1. The germline V gene encodes CDR1 SGHRS and CDR2 YFSETQ. This CDR3 comprises 15 residues. The ends lost 4 bases at V and 4 bases at J; junction bases unmatched: 8. CDR3 protein: CASSPGQGGFTEAFF. As DNA, the CDR3 is TGCGCCAGCAGCCCGGGACAGGGAGGGTTCACTGAAGCTTTCTTT.

This chain links TRBV13 with TRBJ1-1, with D hard to call. From germline, CDR1 is PRHDT and CDR2 FYEKMQ (reference sequence). The V end lost 3 bases, the J end lost 0 bases, and 14 bases lay between the germline ends. The CDR3 totals 16 residues. Written as DNA, the CDR3 is TGTGCCAGCAGCTTCCGGGTCCGGAAGTTGAACACTGAAGCTTTCTTT. Amino acid sequence: CASSFRVRKLNTEAFF.

The genes are TRBV5-4 and TRBJ2-3, with 7 bases lining up with TRBD2. This CDR3 is built from 15 residues. With 4 bases clipped from V and 0 bases from J, the junction kept 5 bases outside the gene matches. Germline assignment: CDR1 SGHNT and CDR2 YYREEE (reference sequence). For the CDR3, the DNA is TGTGCCAGCAGCACCGGACTAGGGAGCACAGATACGCAGTATTTT. Translating gives CASSTGLGSTDTQYF. The entire variable domain, with the rest obtained from reference TRBV5-4 and TRBJ2-3, is as follows: ETGVTQSPTHLIKTRGQQVTLRCSSQSGHNTVSWYQQALGQGPQFIFQYYREEENGRGNFPPRFSGLQFPNYSSELNVNALELDDSALYLCASSTGLGSTDTQYFGPGTRLTVL.

This clone was seen many times. This rearrangement joins TRBV28 to TRBJ1-6; D is ambiguous. Trimming shortened V by 3 bases and J by 9 bases, and 3 bases separated the two germline ends. The CDR3 contains 11 residues. Germline CDR1 reads MDHEN; CDR2 reads SYDVKM. This CDR3 is CASSFGSPLHF. Here the CDR3 DNA reads TGTGCCAGCAGTTTTGGTTCACCCCTCCACTTT.

This clone was counted a single time. This sequence joins TRBV29-1 and TRBJ2-7; possibly TRBD1 for D (6 bases). The CDR3 sequence is 13 residues long. The germline V and J ends were trimmed by 6 bases and 4 bases, with 16 bases remaining between them. Germline V gene lookup returns CDR1 SQVTM and CDR2 ANQGSEA. Written as DNA, the CDR3 is TGCAGCGTCGCGAGCCGCAGGGGATACGAGCAGTACTTC. Its translation is CSVASRRGYEQYF.

V and J are TRBV6-2 or TRBV6-3 and TRBJ1-2; the match to TRBD1 covers 12 bases. Germline V CDR1 and CDR2: MNHEY, SVGEGT. V lost 0 bases, J lost 6 bases, and 2 bases stayed unmatched. The CDR3 covers 15 residues. In DNA form, the CDR3 reads TGTGCCAGCAGTTACTCCGGGACAGGGGGCGATGGCTACACCTTC. Amino acids: CASSYSGTGGDGYTF.

The genes are TRBV4-2 and TRBJ2-1; 10 bases agree with TRBD2. Germline V lookup: CDR1 LGHNA, CDR2 YNFKEQ. This CDR3 contains 21 residues. The trim removed 4 bases at V and 0 bases at J, leaving 18 bases unmatched. CDR3 bases: TGTGCCAGCAGCCGAGTGTATAGCGGGGGGCACTTCCAGAGCTCCTACAATGAGCAGTTCTTC. Translation: CASSRVYSGGHFQSSYNEQFF.

The chain employs TRBV7-9 and TRBJ1-1; D gene ambiguous. Trimming stripped 2 bases from V and 6 bases from J, with 7 bases between. The CDR3 loop spans 12 amino acids. The germline gives CDR1 SEHNR, CDR2 FQNEAQ (reference sequence). The CDR3 region has the DNA TGTGCCAGCAGCTTACCCTCGGCTGAAGCTTTCTTT. Its protein product is CASSLPSAEAFF.

The V call is TRBV14, the J call TRBJ1-5; D might be TRBD1 (6 bases). This CDR3 contains 15 residues. Per germline, CDR1 SGHDN and CDR2 FVKESK. The V gene lost 8 bases and the J gene lost 2 bases, with 16 bases spanning the gap. CDR3 in amino acids: CASPPRGGGNQPQHF. CDR3 bases: TGTGCCAGCCCTCCAAGGGGGGGTGGCAATCAGCCCCAGCATTTT.

Here the CDR3 DNA reads TGTGCCAGTAGTATTGGTGGGGCGAGCACCGGGGAGCTGTTTTTT. Translation gives CASSIGGASTGELFF. The chain combines TRBV19 with TRBJ2-2, with a possible D match to TRBD1 (5 bases). The CDR3 is made up of 15 amino acids. CDR1 is LNHDA, CDR2 SQIVND, per germline (reference sequence). V was shortened by 3 bases and J by 4 bases, with 12 bases between the two germline ends.

V usage is TRBV4-2 and J usage is TRBJ2-3, with TRBD2 matching 12 bases. The CDR3 covers 14 residues. Germline V gene sequence: CDR1 LGHNA, CDR2 YNFKEQ. With 0 bases clipped from V and 12 bases from J, the junction kept 4 bases outside the gene matches. CDR3 bases: TGTGCCAGCAGCCAAGATCGGACTAGCGGGGAACAGTATTTT. It yields the protein CASSQDRTSGEQYF.

The rearrangement links TRBV3-1 (or the pseudogene TRBV3-2) to TRBJ1-1, with 8 bases fitting TRBD1. The CDR3 is 13 residues long. The J segment lost 6 bases and the V segment lost 2 bases, leaving 2 bases of the junction unmatched. CDR1 is LGHDT and CDR2 is YNNKEL in the germline V gene (reference sequence). CDR3 in amino acids: CASSQLQGAEAFF. The CDR3 coding sequence is TGTGCCAGCAGCCAACTACAGGGGGCTGAAGCTTTCTTT.

In this sample, this clone turned up a few times. The gene calls are TRBV25-1 and TRBJ2-7; D assignment may be TRBD1 or TRBD2 (5 bases each). The CDR3 covers 15 residues. Germline V gives CDR1 MGHDK, CDR2 SYGVNS. The V and J ends lost 6 bases and 3 bases respectively, with 18 bases between them. CDR3 sequence: CASSRGTLALYEQYF. The CDR3 DNA reads TGTGCCAGCAGCCGAGGGACCTTGGCGCTCTACGAGCAGTACTTC.

This clone appeared a few times. The rearrangement uses TRBV10-3 and TRBJ2-3; TRBD1 is a possible D gene (5 bases). The V and J ends lost 6 bases and 0 bases respectively, with 19 bases between them. From germline, CDR1 is ENHRY and CDR2 SYGVKD. The CDR3 has 17 residues. CDR3: CAISRGRQGTSTDTQYF. CDR3 bases: TGTGCCATCAGCCGCGGACGGCAGGGAACTAGCACAGATACGCAGTATTTT.

V usage is TRBV29-1 and J usage is TRBJ1-2; maybe TRBD1 (6 bases). CDR1 is SQVTM, CDR2 ANQGSEA, per germline. The CDR3 is 12 amino acids. V lost 5 bases and J 2 bases, leaving 9 bases between the germline ends. The CDR3 bases are TGCAGCGTTTACACAGGGAACTATGGCTACACCTTC. Translated, it gives CSVYTGNYGYTF.

The rearrangement links TRBV29-1 to TRBJ2-1; D may be TRBD2 (5 bases). CDR1 is SQVTM and CDR2 is ANQGSEA in the germline V gene. CDR3 length equals 17 residues. V was cut by 2 bases and J by 0 bases, with 17 bases left in between. The CDR3 DNA reads as TGCAGCGTTGAACTTTGGAGGAGTCAGAGCTCCTACAATGAGCAGTTCTTC. It encodes CSVELWRSQSSYNEQFF.